The 16 T cell receptor beta chains below were found in one sample sequenced in a study of T cells after posttransplantation cyclophosphamide (TCRdb year 2016). The library was produced with the immunoSEQ multiplex PCR assay. TCRdb took over this immuneACCESS table, retaining in-frame rearrangements with V and J assigned. Such tables are incomplete; in checked studies, under half of the missing clones stem from an unresolved V gene, and the remainder is unexplained. For this sample the table gives 3,000 to 3,500 clones, of which around 85% were detected only once. Jointly, the top ten make up over 6% of the sample. What the treatment or condition label conveys for this sample: high-dose cyclophosphamide on days +3 and +4 as single-agent GVHD prophylaxis. For conditioning, the PTCy patients got busulfan and fludarabine, then a related or unrelated marrow graft, followed by cyclophosphamide on days +3 and +4.

The specimen was PBMCs, collected after allogeneic stem cell transplant with posttransplant cyclophosphamide. The receptors stem from a female patient aged 50-59 years who received an allogeneic stem cell transplant from an unrelated donor, was CMV-positive, and had acute and chronic GVHD. Post transplant, some T cells may arise from the graft donor.

J is TRBJ2-7 and V is TRBV5-6; D may be TRBD1 (6 bases). V was cut by 4 bases and J by 2 bases, with 16 bases left in between. Germline CDR1 and CDR2: SGHDT and YYEEEE. This CDR3 is 15 amino acids long. The CDR3 sequence is CASSIQQGWAYEQYF. The DNA of the CDR3 is TGTGCCAGCAGCATTCAACAGGGTTGGGCCTACGAGCAGTACTTC.

This clone was counted only a few times. This chain joins TRBV2 and TRBJ2-7, with a possible D match to TRBD2 (6 bases). The CDR3 runs 14 residues. Germline loops: CDR1 SNHLY, CDR2 FYNNEI. Between the trimmed V and J ends, which lost 5 bases and 2 bases, there was a span of 13 bases. The CDR3 here is CASSSGLPTYEQYF. The DNA for the CDR3 is TGTGCCAGCAGTTCGGGACTCCCTACCTACGAGCAGTACTTC.

V gene TRBV9 combines with J gene TRBJ2-1, with TRBD2 matching 14 bases. V lost 5 bases to trimming and J lost 5 bases; unmatched junction nucleotides: 9. Germline values: CDR1 SGDLS, CDR2 YYNGEE. The CDR3 is 17 amino acids. CDR3 residues: CASSRRSGLAGDNEQFF. CDR3 coding DNA: TGTGCCAGCAGTCGTAGATCGGGACTAGCGGGAGACAATGAGCAGTTCTTC.

This clone is labeled as large. The chain's CDR3 is CASSRGLAGDTYEQYF. In DNA, the CDR3 is TGTGCCAGCAGCCGCGGACTAGCGGGGGACACCTACGAGCAGTACTTC. The chain carries TRBV7-3 and TRBJ2-7; TRBD2 matches at 13 bases. Germline V gene data show CDR1 as SGHTA and CDR2 as FQGTGA. This CDR3 spans 16 amino acids. Germline trimming cut 5 bases from V and 2 bases from J; bases unmatched to any gene: 6.

This chain connects TRBV5-4 to TRBJ2-3; TRBD2 agrees at 13 bases. CDR1 and CDR2 (germline): SGHNT, YYREEE (reference sequence). V lost 6 bases to trimming and J lost 4 bases; unmatched junction nucleotides: 5. CDR3 length equals 15 residues. The CDR3 coding sequence is TGTGCCAGCAAACTAGCGGGGGGGGGAGCAGATACGCAGTATTTT. It encodes CASKLAGGGADTQYF.

The rearrangement links TRBV9 to TRBJ1-3; D may be TRBD1 (5 bases). Germline loops: CDR1 SGDLS, CDR2 YYNGEE. Trimming pared 3 bases from V and 0 bases from J, leaving 10 bases between. This CDR3 has 15 amino acids. In DNA form, the CDR3 reads TGTGCCAGCAGCGCGAGGGGAGGCTCTGGAAACACCATATATTTT. The encoded protein is CASSARGGSGNTIYF. Combining the CDR3 with reference TRBV9 and TRBJ1-3 gives the whole variable domain DSGVTQTPKHLITATGQRVTLRCSPRSGDLSVYWYQQSLDQGLQFLIQYYNGEERAKGNILERFSAQQFPDLHSELNLSSLELGDSALYFCASSARGGSGNTIYFGEGSWLTVV.

The genes are TRBV5-4 and TRBJ2-1, with TRBD2 matching 10 bases. Germline values: CDR1 SGHNT, CDR2 YYREEE (reference sequence). This CDR3 contains 15 residues. The V gene end was trimmed by 3 bases and the J gene end by 9 bases; junction bases not matched to a gene: 9. CDR3 residues: CASSSLAGESREQFF. DNA for the CDR3: TGTGCCAGCAGCTCGCTAGCGGGAGAATCCCGTGAGCAGTTCTTC. The whole variable domain, remainder taken from reference TRBV5-4 and TRBJ2-1, is ETGVTQSPTHLIKTRGQQVTLRCSSQSGHNTVSWYQQALGQGPQFIFQYYREEENGRGNFPPRFSGLQFPNYSSELNVNALELDDSALYLCASSSLAGESREQFFGPGTRLTVL.

The gene calls are TRBV27 and TRBJ1-3; the D gene is possibly TRBD1 (5 bases). CDR1 is MNHEY and CDR2 is SMNVEV in the germline V gene (reference sequence). CDR3 size: 15 residues. V was clipped by 5 bases and J by 3 bases, with 14 bases between them. The CDR3 region is CASSPIRGFGNTIYF. The CDR3 nucleotides are TGTGCCAGCAGTCCTATTCGGGGGTTTGGAAACACCATATATTTT.

The rearrangement links TRBV7-9 to TRBJ2-1; the D is unclear. The length of the CDR3 is 12 residues. Trimming removed 5 bases at V and 7 bases at J, with 9 bases between. Germline V gives CDR1 SEHNR, CDR2 FQNEAQ (reference sequence). The CDR3 here is CASSTARNEQFF. Here the CDR3 DNA reads TGTGCCAGCAGCACTGCTCGGAATGAGCAGTTCTTC. Looking up the rest from reference TRBV7-9 and TRBJ2-1 gives the full variable domain: DTGVSQNPRHKITKRGQNVTFRCDPISEHNRLYWYRQTLGQGPEFLTYFQNEAQLEKSRLLSDRFSAERPKGSFSTLEIQRTEQGDSAMYLCASSTARNEQFFGPGTRLTVL.

The chain recombines TRBV18 with TRBJ2-7; 10 positions match TRBD2. This CDR3 has 16 residues. Trimming at V came to 3 bases and at J to 7 bases, leaving 12 bases not matched to a gene. Germline V gene lookup returns CDR1 KGHSH and CDR2 LQKENI. The CDR3 sequence is CASSPTETSGLREQYF. The CDR3 coding sequence is TGTGCCAGCTCACCGACCGAGACTAGCGGGTTGAGGGAGCAGTACTTC. Filled out from reference TRBV18 and TRBJ2-7, the complete variable domain reads NAGVMQNPRHLVRRRGQEARLRCSPMKGHSHVYWYRQLPEEGLKFMVYLQKENIIDESGMPKERFSAEFPKEGPSILRIQQVVRGDSAAYFCASSPTETSGLREQYFGPGTRLTVT.

The rearrangement links TRBV7-9 to TRBJ1-2; D is unresolved. Trimming pared 2 bases from V and 7 bases from J, leaving 14 bases between. The CDR3 length is 14 residues. The V gene's germline CDR1 is SEHNR and CDR2 FQNEAQ (reference sequence). The CDR3 region has the DNA TGTGCCAGCAGCTTACCGCAGTCTTATTTTGGCTACACCTTC. This encodes CASSLPQSYFGYTF.

A single count supports this clone. This chain links TRBV28 with TRBJ2-7; D remains ambiguous. The V and J ends lost 3 bases and 1 base respectively, with 7 bases between them. Germline V gene sequence: CDR1 MDHEN, CDR2 SYDVKM. This CDR3 contains 13 residues. CDR3 residues: CASSLGQSYEQYF. The CDR3 nucleotides read TGTGCCAGCAGTTTGGGCCAGTCCTACGAGCAGTACTTC.

As to this clone: A read error may account for a junction end that differs from germline. Other nucleotide sequences in the sample specify the same CDR3. The chain is built from TRBV4-2 and TRBJ1-3; 7 nucleotides agree with TRBD1. Germline V gives CDR1 LGHNA, CDR2 YNFKEQ. The CDR3 runs to 15 residues. Here the CDR3 reads CASSQEGGPGNTIYF. The CDR3 DNA sequence: TGTGCCAGCAGCCAAGAAGGGGGCCCTGGAAATACCATATATTTT.

In DNA form, the CDR3 reads TGTGCCAGCAGTTTTCTGCGGGAGGCCGCAGATACGCAGTATTTT. As protein: CASSFLREAADTQYF. V usage is TRBV27 and J usage is TRBJ2-3; 8 bases are shared with TRBD2. V was pared by 3 bases and J by 4 bases, with 6 bases of the junction left unmatched. The CDR3 loop spans 15 amino acids. The germline gives CDR1 MNHEY, CDR2 SMNVEV (reference sequence).

The chain joins TRBV6-5 to TRBJ2-7; 7 nucleotides match TRBD1. Per germline, CDR1 MNHEY and CDR2 SVGAGI. With V trimmed by 4 bases and J by 0 bases, 0 bases remained unmatched. This CDR3 spans 13 amino acids. CDR3 in DNA: TGTGCCAGCAGTTGGGACAGCTCCTACGAGCAGTACTTC. The encoded protein is CASSWDSSYEQYF.

As regards this clone: An end of the junction does not agree with germline; a read error may underlie this. The chain recombines TRBV6-1 with TRBJ2-5; possible D gene TRBD1, 6 bases. CDR1 MNHNS and CDR2 SASEGT come from the germline V gene. The CDR3 is 16 amino acids. CDR3 protein: CASREGQSELFQTQYF. The CDR3 DNA reads TGTGCCAGCAGAGAAGGACAGTCAGAACTTTTTCAGACCCAGTACTTC.